Given below is one TCR beta chain in context. Its antigen target is currently unknown. Base qualities are not at hand, and no much larger clone is one base apart. These data originate in a study of blood T cell repertoires in COVID-19 (dated by TCRdb to about 2020). Regarding the research as a whole: Samples from collaborators originated in the United States, Italy and Spain and spanned both the acute and convalescent phases of COVID-19. The material from the prospective study consisted of cDNA or gDNA derived from T cells, B-cell-depleted T cells, or PBMCs. Subjects who had been exposed to COVID-19, were actively infected with it, or had recovered from it provided the deeply sampled blood TCRbeta repertoires that made up the dataset. The repertoires were made available in a free public database intended to serve as a resource for research on the immune response to SARS-CoV-2. Samples were obtained from the ongoing ImmuneRACE study (first 160 participants) and from approximately 1,200 subjects provided by 6 global collaborators. Sample metadata almost always included a de-identified subject ID, COVID-19 status, age in years and sex. Where available, HLA class I and class II types were taken from metadata supplied by the sample provider and were not determined by assay-based typing.

The CDR3 covers 17 residues, taking in both the cysteine and the phenylalanine. The CDR3 DNA has 51 bases and is translated from base 1. At the junction V is shortened by 7 bases and J by 4 bases; bases outside the gene matches: 17. TCRbeta CDR3 regions were amplified from genomic DNA using the immunoSEQ Assay, a bias-controlled multiplex PCR. Turning to the authors' computational methods: The number of nucleated cells in each sample was estimated from the amplification of reference gene primers within the assay. To quantify the absolute abundance of each unique TCRbeta CDR3 rearrangement, sequence reads were collapsed and filtered. For each sample, productive Simpson clonality was calculated as the square root of Simpson's diversity index across productive rearrangements. TCRdb stores this immuneACCESS table with in-frame sequences only. Part of the clones is absent; in the studies checked, under half of the shortfall reflects unresolved V genes, and no reason is known for the rest. For V, J and clone size, that table is used; D and trimming come from the DNA. The table for this sample lists roughly 95,000 clones; over 80% of them were counted only once. The ten most abundant clones make up less than 5% of the sample.

Each collaborating institution followed its own protocols to collect whole blood in K2EDTA tubes. For TCRbeta analysis, collaborator samples were shipped as frozen whole blood, as isolated PBMCs, or as DNA extracted from either sample type. On the study overall, not on this receptor specifically: The amount of clinical and demographic metadata varied by source and participant and was provided uncurated.

The chain uses TRBV23-1 and TRBJ2-3; TRBD2 agrees with 7 junctional bases. TRBV23-1 qualifies as an ORF whose function is uncertain. The sample comprised peripheral blood. The receptor's source is a woman in her forties or fifties in a cohort sampled during active COVID-19. At the DNA level, the sequence is TGCGCCAGCACCACCGCGGTTGGCGGGAGTTTCGCAGATACGCAGTATTTT. It is translated as CASTTAVGGSFADTQYF.